This T cell receptor beta chain was identified during a study of PD-1 blockade in classical Hodgkin lymphoma. Libraries were prepared by immunoSEQ multiplex PCR; TCRdb keeps only in-frame clonotypes and omits some of them. Of some 13,000 clones listed, around 87% are singletons. The study, taken as a whole, reports: Whoever responded completely had baseline diversity much like that seen in newly diagnosed patients.

For this clone: What it binds is unknown.

V lost 4 bases and J 2 bases, leaving 15 bases between the germline ends. Germline CDR1 is SGHRS and CDR2 is YFSETQ. The CDR3 is made up of 15 amino acids. After autologous stem cell transplantation all patients relapsed, and prior brentuximab vedotin exposure differed between cohorts. Sequenced material: peripheral blood mononuclear cells (PBMCs), taken at baseline. This TCR was sampled from a human donor with classical Hodgkin lymphoma. The V and J genes are TRBV5-1 and TRBJ2-5, with D maybe TRBD2 (5 bases). The CDR3 DNA follows: TGCGCCAGCAGCCCCGGACTGTTAAGTCAAGAGACCCAGTACTTC. It encodes CASSPGLLSQETQYF.